The T cell receptor (beta chain) described here comes from a study of response to subunit inactivated influenza vaccine. Germline V gene lookup returns CDR1 WSHSY and CDR2 SAAADI. V was clipped by 4 bases and J by 6 bases; unmatched bases: 14. The CDR3 consists of 16 residues. TCRdb reprocessed the RT-PCR reads via MiXCR and lists one record per CDR3 protein. The sample comprises fewer than 650,000 distinct CDR3 sequences, approximately 12% of which are singletons, and 10% to 15% rests with the top ten. This clonotype has at least ten counts. The chain carries TRBV10-2 and TRBJ1-1; 7 positions agree with TRBD1. The origin of this receptor is a man in his forties or fifties who received an inactivated influenza vaccine. The input for sequencing was PBMCs from blood, taken roughly 46 days after vaccination. CDR3 loop: CASSVARGAPGPEAFF. CDR3 bases: TGCGCCAGCAGTGTGGCCAGGGGGGCCCCTGGACCTGAAGCTTTCTTT.